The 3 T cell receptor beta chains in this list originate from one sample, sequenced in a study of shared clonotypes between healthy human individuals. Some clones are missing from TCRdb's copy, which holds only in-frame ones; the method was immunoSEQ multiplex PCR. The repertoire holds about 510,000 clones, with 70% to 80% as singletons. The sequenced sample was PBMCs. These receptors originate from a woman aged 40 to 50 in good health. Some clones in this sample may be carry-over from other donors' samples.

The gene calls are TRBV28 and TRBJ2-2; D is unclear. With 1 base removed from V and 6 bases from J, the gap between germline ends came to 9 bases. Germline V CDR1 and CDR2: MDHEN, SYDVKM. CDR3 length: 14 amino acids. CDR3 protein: CASSLFVSSGELFF. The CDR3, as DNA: TGTGCCAGCAGTTTATTTGTGAGTTCCGGGGAGCTGTTTTTT.

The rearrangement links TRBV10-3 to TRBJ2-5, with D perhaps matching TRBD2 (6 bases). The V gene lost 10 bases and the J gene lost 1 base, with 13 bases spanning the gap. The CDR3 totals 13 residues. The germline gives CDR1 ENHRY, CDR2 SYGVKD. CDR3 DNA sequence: TGTGCCACCACGAGGGGACTCCAAGAGACCCAGTACTTC. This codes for CATTRGLQETQYF.

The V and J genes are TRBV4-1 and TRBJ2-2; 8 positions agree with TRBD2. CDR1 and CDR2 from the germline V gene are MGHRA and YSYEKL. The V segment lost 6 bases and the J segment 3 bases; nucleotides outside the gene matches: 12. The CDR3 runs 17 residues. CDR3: CASSQTPSGPYTGELFF. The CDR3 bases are TGCGCCAGCAGTCAGACCCCTAGCGGGCCCTACACCGGGGAGCTGTTTTTT.